Following are 24 T cell receptor beta chains from one sample sequenced in a study of identical twins. TCRdb fed the 5' RACE reads into MiXCR, producing one record per CDR3 protein. Of some 240,000 distinct CDR3 sequences in the sample, about 10% were seen once. Source material: memory T cells sorted from blood. The origin of the receptors is a man in his fifties in good health.

A few counts support this clonotype. The V gene is TRBV5-1, the J gene TRBJ2-3; 12 nucleotides line up with TRBD2. This CDR3 spans 17 amino acids. Per germline, CDR1 SGHRS and CDR2 YFSETQ. Germline trimming cut 0 bases from V and 2 bases from J; bases unmatched to any gene: 4. CDR3 in amino acids: CASSLGLAGAFTDTQYF. DNA of the CDR3: TGCGCCAGCAGCTTGGGACTAGCGGGGGCTTTCACAGATACGCAGTATTTT.

This clonotype was recorded at least ten times. The chain combines TRBV20-1 with TRBJ2-7; the D gene is possibly TRBD2 (6 bases). V dropped 6 bases and J dropped 5 bases, with 11 bases sitting between them. The CDR3 is made up of 11 amino acids. The germline CDR1 and CDR2 sequences are DFQATT and SNEGSKA (reference sequence). The chain's CDR3 is CSARTGDEQYF. The CDR3 DNA reads TGCAGTGCCCGAACGGGGGACGAGCAGTACTTC.

The chain links TRBV5-6 to TRBJ2-1; no definite D call. The V end lost 1 base, the J end lost 9 bases, and 17 bases lay between the germline ends. The CDR3 has 15 residues. Germline V gene data show CDR1 as SGHDT and CDR2 as YYEEEE. The CDR3: CASSLSPKLTGEQFF. The CDR3 nucleotides read TGTGCCAGCAGCTTGAGTCCGAAACTGACCGGTGAGCAGTTCTTC.

In this sample, this clonotype turned up many times. The chain combines TRBV5-6 with TRBJ2-1; D ambiguous. The ends were cut back, 2 bases at V and 7 bases at J, with 7 bases in the middle. The CDR3 has 12 residues. Germline CDR1 SGHDT, CDR2 YYEEEE. This chain's CDR3 is CASSLFRNEQFF. For the CDR3, the DNA is TGTGCCAGCAGCTTATTCCGGAATGAGCAGTTCTTC.

This clonotype was detected many times. The genes are TRBV5-1 and TRBJ2-1; 7 bases are shared with TRBD1. CDR1 SGHRS and CDR2 YFSETQ come from the germline V gene. The CDR3 loop spans 11 amino acids. Unmatched junction bases numbered 5, after V lost 4 bases and J lost 13 bases. CDR3 DNA sequence: TGCGCCAGCAGCGTTGGGGACAGCCAGTTCTTC. Its translation is CASSVGDSQFF.

This clonotype was detected ten times or more. The V and J genes are TRBV7-8 and TRBJ2-3; TRBD2 agrees at 8 bases. Germline trimming cut 3 bases from V and 1 base from J; bases unmatched to any gene: 3. Germline V gene lookup returns CDR1 SGHVS and CDR2 FQNEAQ. This CDR3 comprises 15 residues. The CDR3 loop is CASSLGLGGTDTQYF. CDR3 coding DNA: TGTGCCAGCAGCTTGGGACTAGGGGGCACAGATACGCAGTATTTT.

CDR3 loop: CASSFFLREAGGYTF. The CDR3 region has the DNA TGTGCCAGCAGCTTCTTTCTGAGGGAGGCGGGTGGCTACACCTTC. The chain joins TRBV7-9 to TRBJ1-2; D ambiguous. The CDR3 is 15 residues long. V lost 3 bases and J 7 bases, leaving 18 bases between the germline ends. Per the germline V gene, CDR1 is SEHNR and CDR2 is FQNEAQ (reference sequence).

This clonotype has a count of ten or more. The rearrangement links TRBV29-1 to TRBJ2-7; tentative D call: TRBD1 (6 bases). The V gene's germline CDR1 is SQVTM and CDR2 ANQGSEA. V lost 4 bases, J lost 0 bases, and 13 bases lay in between. The CDR3 length is 14 residues. The CDR3 spells CSVGITGSSYEQYF. The CDR3 DNA sequence: TGCAGCGTTGGCATCACAGGGAGCTCCTACGAGCAGTACTTC.

The sample holds many counts of this clonotype. This chain joins TRBV30 and TRBJ1-4; D might be TRBD1 (6 bases). From germline, CDR1 is GTSNPN and CDR2 SVGIG (reference sequence). This CDR3 contains 12 residues. The germline V and J ends were trimmed by 8 bases and 7 bases, with 14 bases remaining between them. The CDR3 sequence: CAGAGDSEKLFF. DNA of the CDR3: TGTGCCGGGGCAGGGGATTCTGAAAAACTGTTTTTT.

CDR3 nucleotides: TGCAGCGTTGTAACAGGGAACACTGAAGCTTTCTTT. Its translation: CSVVTGNTEAFF. The rearrangement uses TRBV29-1 and TRBJ1-1; D perhaps matches TRBD1 (5 bases). V shed 4 bases and J shed 1 base, with 7 bases lying between them. Germline CDR1 SQVTM, CDR2 ANQGSEA. The CDR3 has 12 amino acids.

The rearrangement uses TRBV9 and TRBJ1-2, with D possibly matching TRBD1 (6 bases). The V and J ends lost 3 bases and 8 bases respectively, with 17 bases between them. CDR1 SGDLS and CDR2 YYNGEE come from the germline V gene. The CDR3 is 14 amino acids. CDR3 region: CASSDHKGVGGYTF. The CDR3 nucleotides are TGTGCCAGCAGCGACCATAAGGGGGTAGGCGGCTACACCTTC.

This clonotype was counted only a few times. CDR3 sequence reads: CASSARYEQYF. The DNA of the CDR3 is TGTGCCAGCAGCGCCCGCTACGAGCAGTACTTC. The genes are TRBV5-5 and TRBJ2-7; D is undetermined. The CDR3 sequence is 11 residues long. Trimming stripped 4 bases from V and 3 bases from J, with 5 bases between. CDR1 SGHKS and CDR2 YYEKEE come from the germline V gene (reference sequence).

CDR3 amino acids: CASTRGRNQETQYF. CDR3 nucleotides: TGTGCCAGCACCCGAGGGAGGAATCAGGAGACCCAGTACTTC. The rearrangement uses TRBV7-2 and TRBJ2-5; maybe TRBD2 (6 bases). V lost 7 bases, J lost 5 bases, and 17 bases lay in between. Looked up from germline, CDR1 is SGHTA and CDR2 is FQGNSA. This CDR3 has 14 amino acids.

The chain carries TRBV20-1 and TRBJ2-7, with unresolved D. Germline V gene data show CDR1 as DFQATT and CDR2 as SNEGSKA (reference sequence). Trimming stripped 3 bases from V and 0 bases from J, with 12 bases between. CDR3 size: 14 residues. CDR3 DNA: TGCAGTGCTAGGGGGTACCTAAACTCCTACGAGCAGTACTTC. Translation: CSARGYLNSYEQYF.

This clonotype has a handful of counts. This chain uses TRBV7-6 with TRBJ2-5, with D possibly being TRBD1 (6 bases). This CDR3 has 15 amino acids. From germline, CDR1 is SGHVS and CDR2 FNYEAQ. Trimming shortened V by 7 bases and J by 4 bases, and 19 bases separated the two germline ends. Written as DNA, the CDR3 is TGTGCCAGCACCCGAACCCAGGGGCTCGGAGAGACCCAGTACTTC. It codes for CASTRTQGLGETQYF. Full variable domain (rest looked up from reference TRBV7-6 and TRBJ2-5): GAGVSQSPRYKVTKRGQDVALRCDPISGHVSLYWYRQALGQGPEFLTYFNYEAQQDKSGLPNDRFSAERPEGSISTLTIQRTEQRDSAMYRCASTRTQGLGETQYFGPGTRLLVL.

Details on this clonotype: This sequence may be a read error, since a much larger clone differs from it by one base. This sequence joins TRBV5-1 and TRBJ1-5; the D gene is possibly TRBD1 (6 bases). CDR1 SGHRS and CDR2 YFSETQ come from the germline V gene. The CDR3 is 14 amino acids. For the CDR3, the DNA is TGCGCCAGCAGTCCAGGACAGATTAATCGGCCCCAGCATTTT. Residues: CASSPGQINRPQHF.

There are a few counts of this clonotype. The chain combines TRBV6-1 with TRBJ1-4, with TRBD1 matching 9 bases. The junction had 9 bases not matched to a gene; V was cut back by 6 bases and J by 10 bases. The CDR3 spans 14 residues. The germline V gene has CDR1 MNHNS and CDR2 SASEGT. CDR3 sequence reads: CASRPGQGGVKLFF. CDR3 in DNA: TGTGCCAGCAGACCGGGACAGGGCGGGGTAAAACTGTTTTTT.

The J gene is TRBJ1-1, the V gene TRBV20-1, with D unresolved. The CDR3 has 15 residues. V was clipped by 2 bases and J by 4 bases, with 17 bases between them. CDR1 is DFQATT and CDR2 is SNEGSKA in the germline V gene (reference sequence). In DNA, the CDR3 is TGCAGTGCTAGAACCGGGTCCGGGGATAGCACTGAAGCTTTCTTT. Protein: CSARTGSGDSTEAFF.

In its sample, this clonotype was seen many times. This rearrangement joins TRBV20-1 to TRBJ1-4, with TRBD1 matching 9 bases. This CDR3 is built from 13 residues. Trimming at V came to 5 bases and at J to 7 bases, leaving 5 bases not matched to a gene. The germline V gene encodes CDR1 DFQATT and CDR2 SNEGSKA (reference sequence). DNA for the CDR3: TGCAGTGCTCAACAGGGGGCCTCTGAAAAACTGTTTTTT. Its translation is CSAQQGASEKLFF.

This clonotype showed up just a few times. V gene TRBV7-8 combines with J gene TRBJ1-6; D gene ambiguous. This CDR3 has 14 amino acids. V lost 0 bases and J 5 bases, leaving 5 bases between the germline ends. CDR1 and CDR2 (germline): SGHVS, FQNEAQ. The CDR3 loop is CASSLAIDNSPLHF. The CDR3 DNA sequence: TGTGCCAGCAGCTTAGCCATAGATAATTCACCCCTCCACTTT.

This clonotype was observed many times. V is TRBV7-7 and J is TRBJ2-5, with TRBD2 matching 13 bases. Per the germline V gene, CDR1 is SSHAT and CDR2 is FNYEAQ (reference sequence). V shed 0 bases, J shed 3 bases, and the junction held 1 base outside the gene matches. This CDR3 has 16 residues. CDR3 DNA: TGTGCCAGCAGCTTAGCCGGGACTAGCGGGAAAGAGACCCAGTACTTC. It encodes CASSLAGTSGKETQYF.

This clonotype was seen only a few times. V is TRBV20-1 and J is TRBJ2-1; 14 bases line up with TRBD2. Germline V gene sequence: CDR1 DFQATT, CDR2 SNEGSKA (reference sequence). The length of the CDR3 is 14 residues. The ends lost 6 bases at V and 6 bases at J; junction bases unmatched: 4. CDR3 in amino acids: CSAQTSGGANEQFF. In nucleotides, the CDR3 is TGCAGTGCCCAGACTAGCGGGGGGGCCAATGAGCAGTTCTTC.

This clonotype was found many times. This chain connects TRBV6-2 or TRBV6-3 to TRBJ1-5, with 8 nucleotides matching TRBD1. V shed 5 bases and J 3 bases; nucleotides not matched to a gene: 9. This CDR3 comprises 16 residues. Looked up from germline, CDR1 is MNHEY and CDR2 is SVGEGT. CDR3 sequence: CASSHGTGGANQPQHF. CDR3 in DNA: TGTGCCAGCAGTCACGGGACAGGTGGTGCCAATCAGCCCCAGCATTTT.

This clonotype appeared once. Mismatch with germline at one junction end may stem from a read error. The chain carries TRBV7-2 and TRBJ1-5; D ambiguous. Germline lookup yields CDR1 SGHTA and CDR2 FQGNSA. CDR3 length: 15 amino acids. For the CDR3, the DNA is TGTGCCAGCAGCTTAGTTGAGACTTCTAATCAGCCCCACCATTTT. Amino acids: CASSLVETSNQPHHF.